The TCR beta chain under discussion was sequenced for a study of blood T cell repertoires in COVID-19. On the study more broadly: Samples taken during acute and convalescent COVID-19 were collected in the United States, Italy and Spain. Nucleic acid was either cDNA or gDNA, and it came from T cells, B-cell-depleted T cells, or PBMCs.

CDR3 length equals 15 residues. Germline CDR1 SQVTM, CDR2 ANQGSEA. V lost 6 bases to trimming and J lost 0 bases; unmatched junction nucleotides: 4. Sequencing was performed with immunoSEQ multiplex PCR; in TCRdb, only in-frame clones are kept and a portion is missing. The sample holds about 85,000 clones, 70% to 85% seen once. The sample consisted of peripheral blood. This TCR was recovered from a human donor in a cohort sampled during active COVID-19. J is TRBJ2-3 and V is TRBV29-1; 12 nucleotides match TRBD2. In nucleotides, the CDR3 is TGCAGCGTCGCCGGGACTAGCGGGAGCACAGATACGCAGTATTTT. This translates into CSVAGTSGSTDTQYF.